These 19 T cell receptor beta chains originate from one sample sequenced in a study of blood T cell repertoires in COVID-19. Clones were sequenced by immunoSEQ multiplex PCR, and TCRdb holds only the in-frame ones, with some missing. The repertoire consists of tens of thousands of clones, with about 81% occurring once and the leading ten covering about 15%. The sample comprised peripheral blood. All receptors derive from a man aged 80 or over with acute or convalescent COVID-19.

The chain carries TRBV18 and TRBJ1-4, with D possibly TRBD1 on 5 matching bases. V lost 4 bases, J lost 4 bases, and 13 bases lay in between. Germline V gene lookup returns CDR1 KGHSH and CDR2 LQKENI. The CDR3 is made up of 15 amino acids. DNA of the CDR3: TGTGCCAGCTCACGAAGACAGCGAGATAATGAAAAACTGTTTTTT. This sequence encodes CASSRRQRDNEKLFF.

This clone has just a few counts. The V gene is TRBV12-3 or TRBV12-4, the J gene TRBJ1-2; 7 bases are shared with TRBD1. The CDR3 length is 13 residues. The trim removed 6 bases at V and 2 bases at J, leaving 3 bases unmatched. CDR3 in amino acids: CASSPGQNYGYTF. The CDR3 DNA reads as TGTGCCAGCAGCCCGGGACAGAACTATGGCTACACCTTC.

The chain links TRBV2 to TRBJ2-1; 11 positions match TRBD2. Germline V gives CDR1 SNHLY, CDR2 FYNNEI. The V and J ends lost 2 bases and 4 bases, in that order; junction bases with no gene match: 1. This CDR3 comprises 15 residues. CDR3 residues: CASSERLAGYNEQFF. The CDR3 nucleotides read TGTGCCAGCAGTGAACGACTAGCGGGGTACAATGAGCAGTTCTTC.

This clone appeared once. The chain is built from TRBV7-2 and TRBJ1-6; D uncertain. This CDR3 region has 15 residues. CDR1 SGHTA and CDR2 FQGNSA come from the germline V gene. V was trimmed by 1 base and J by 9 bases, leaving 13 bases between them. The CDR3 region is CASSLVGIGGSPLHF. DNA for the CDR3: TGTGCCAGCAGCTTAGTCGGCATCGGCGGTTCACCCCTCCACTTT.

This chain connects TRBV10-3 to TRBJ1-6; 10 bases agree with TRBD1. The germline gives CDR1 ENHRY, CDR2 SYGVKD. The length of the CDR3 is 15 residues. V dropped 6 bases and J dropped 6; count of bases not matched to a gene: 5. The DNA of the CDR3 is TGTGCCATCAGGGACAGGGGGGAAACTAATTCACCCCTCCACTTT. Translated, it gives CAIRDRGETNSPLHF.

The V gene is TRBV7-2, the J gene TRBJ2-5; D is unclear. This CDR3 is 14 amino acids long. V was pared by 2 bases and J by 0 bases, with 7 bases between. CDR1 is SGHTA and CDR2 is FQGNSA in the germline V gene. The CDR3 spells CASSLQANQETQYF. The CDR3 nucleotides read TGTGCCAGCAGCTTACAGGCTAACCAAGAGACCCAGTACTTC.

In nucleotides, the CDR3 is TGTGCCAGCAGCGTTAGCGGGGGCCCCGGGGAGACCCAGTACTTC. This translates into CASSVSGGPGETQYF. V is TRBV5-4 and J is TRBJ2-5; 9 positions match TRBD2. This CDR3 is 15 amino acids long. The J segment lost 5 bases and the V segment lost 4 bases, leaving 9 bases of the junction unmatched. Per the germline V gene, CDR1 is SGHNT and CDR2 is YYREEE (reference sequence).

This clone was recorded only once. V usage is TRBV19 and J usage is TRBJ1-2; 8 nucleotides align to TRBD1. The length of the CDR3 is 14 residues. Germline CDR1 reads LNHDA; CDR2 reads SQIVND (reference sequence). Unmatched junction bases numbered 2, after V lost 0 bases and J lost 5 bases. Here the CDR3 DNA reads TGTGCCAGTAGTATAGATCAGGGGGCATATGGCTACACCTTC. It specifies CASSIDQGAYGYTF.

The chain recombines TRBV18 with TRBJ2-1; 10 bases fit TRBD2. This CDR3 region has 15 residues. From germline, CDR1 is KGHSH and CDR2 LQKENI. V lost 2 bases to trimming and J lost 7 bases; unmatched junction nucleotides: 5. The CDR3 DNA sequence: TGTGCCAGCTCACCAGCCCTAGCGGGGGAGAATGAGCAGTTCTTC. Its translation: CASSPALAGENEQFF.

CDR3 nucleotide sequence: TGTGCCAGCAGTCCTAACCCTTATAATTCACCCCTCCACTTT. It translates to CASSPNPYNSPLHF. The chain employs TRBV27 and TRBJ1-6; D is uncertain. Germline V CDR1 and CDR2: MNHEY, SMNVEV (reference sequence). The CDR3 runs 14 residues. The V end lost 5 bases, the J end lost 4 bases, and 9 bases lay between the germline ends.

This chain connects TRBV7-8 to TRBJ1-6; TRBD1 matches at 10 bases. The CDR3 is made up of 17 amino acids. CDR1 and CDR2 from the germline V gene are SGHVS and FQNEAQ. J gave up 2 bases and V 5 bases, and 6 bases lay outside the gene matches. CDR3 bases: TGTGCCAGCAGCGATCGGACAGGGGGGGCCTATAATTCACCCCTCCACTTT. Translating it yields CASSDRTGGAYNSPLHF.

CDR3 protein: CASSPSGRQYGYTF. The CDR3 DNA reads TGTGCCAGCAGCCCATCCGGGAGGCAATATGGCTACACCTTC. This chain joins TRBV6-6 and TRBJ1-2, with D uncertain. The CDR3 runs 14 residues. V was cut by 6 bases and J by 5 bases, with 16 bases left in between. Looked up from germline, CDR1 is MNHNY and CDR2 is SVGAGI (reference sequence).

J is TRBJ1-2 and V is TRBV20-1; D call uncertain. The CDR3 sequence is 12 residues long. V was pared by 3 bases and J by 1 base, with 6 bases between. The germline gives CDR1 DFQATT, CDR2 SNEGSKA (reference sequence). The CDR3, as DNA: TGCAGTGCTAGTAACGGTAACTATGGCTACACCTTC. It is translated as CSASNGNYGYTF.

This clone has a handful of counts. The V and J genes are TRBV14 and TRBJ1-1, with TRBD1 as a possible D gene (6 bases). The CDR3 is 15 amino acids. CDR1 and CDR2 (germline): SGHDN, FVKESK. V was cut by 1 base and J by 0 bases, with 9 bases left in between. CDR3: CASSQAWGLNTEAFF. The CDR3 nucleotides are TGTGCCAGCAGCCAAGCTTGGGGGCTGAACACTGAAGCTTTCTTT.

The chain recombines TRBV9 with TRBJ1-1, with a weak D call TRBD1 (6 bases). The CDR3 extends over 14 amino acids. V gave up 4 bases and J gave up 1 base, with 11 bases separating them. Germline values: CDR1 SGDLS, CDR2 YYNGEE. The CDR3, as DNA: TGTGCCAGCAGCAAAGGGGGAAGGAACACTGAAGCTTTCTTT. Its protein product is CASSKGGRNTEAFF.

This chain joins TRBV7-9 and TRBJ2-3; D is perhaps TRBD2 (5 bases). Trimming removed 1 base at V and 7 bases at J, with 9 bases between. Germline CDR1 SEHNR, CDR2 FQNEAQ (reference sequence). This CDR3 is built from 13 residues. CDR3 coding DNA: TGTGCCAGCAGCTTAGGTACTAGGAATACGCAGTATTTT. The encoded protein is CASSLGTRNTQYF.

The sample holds a few counts of this clone. The chain is built from TRBV5-6 and TRBJ2-4; 7 nucleotides agree with TRBD1. In germline, CDR1 is SGHDT, CDR2 YYEEEE. With 4 bases clipped from V and 4 bases from J, the junction kept 5 bases outside the gene matches. This CDR3 is 14 amino acids long. DNA of the CDR3: TGTGCCAGCAGCCTCTCGGGACAGAAAAACATTCAGTACTTC. Its translation: CASSLSGQKNIQYF. Full variable domain (missing parts from reference TRBV5-6 and TRBJ2-4): DAGVTQSPTHLIKTRGQQVTLRCSPKSGHDTVSWYQQALGQGPQFIFQYYEEEERQRGNFPDRFSGHQFPNYSSELNVNALLLGDSALYLCASSLSGQKNIQYFGAGTRLSVL.

V gene TRBV2 combines with J gene TRBJ1-1; D is uncertain. The ends were cut back, 4 bases at V and 4 bases at J, with 16 bases in the middle. The CDR3 covers 15 residues. CDR1 SNHLY and CDR2 FYNNEI come from the germline V gene. CDR3 DNA: TGTGCCAGCAGTGGCGGCTTGGTTGGTAGCACTGAAGCTTTCTTT. Encoded protein: CASSGGLVGSTEAFF.

V usage is TRBV9 and J usage is TRBJ2-3; TRBD2 is a possible D gene (6 bases). Germline loops: CDR1 SGDLS, CDR2 YYNGEE. The CDR3 length is 16 residues. Trimming pared 1 base from V and 0 bases from J, leaving 12 bases between. The CDR3 spells CASSVFPGVSTDTQYF. In DNA form, the CDR3 reads TGTGCCAGCAGCGTATTCCCGGGGGTCAGCACAGATACGCAGTATTTT.